The 16 T cell receptor beta chains presented below share a single source sample, sequenced in a study of OX40 agonist ivuxolimab in advanced cancers. This table comes from immunoSEQ multiplex PCR, and its TCRdb copy is limited to in-frame clones, with some not included. The sample has approximately 90,000 clones, around nine tenths seen once; the top ten hold approximately 0.26%. Specimen: CD4+ or CD8+ T cells sorted from blood, collected in a trial of the OX40 agonist ivuxolimab. Receptor source: an adult with an advanced solid tumor such as melanoma, head and neck, liver or kidney cancer.

The chain uses TRBV7-2 and TRBJ2-2; a possible D gene is TRBD2 (5 bases). Germline V gene lookup returns CDR1 SGHTA and CDR2 FQGNSA. V dropped 1 base and J dropped 7 bases, with 13 bases sitting between them. CDR3 size: 15 residues. Written as DNA, the CDR3 is TGTGCCAGCAGCTTAGATAAGCGGCTCGGCGGGGAGCTGTTTTTT. Translation: CASSLDKRLGGELFF.

The chain combines TRBV7-9 with TRBJ1-6; D might be TRBD1 (5 bases). This CDR3 is built from 15 residues. V shed 1 base and J shed 10 bases, with 14 bases lying between them. Germline-derived CDR1 and CDR2 are SEHNR and FQNEAQ (reference sequence). The CDR3 DNA reads TGTGCCAGCAGCTTAGAGAGGGGAAGAGGATCACCCCTCCACTTT. It encodes CASSLERGRGSPLHF.

The J gene is TRBJ1-5, the V gene TRBV27, with a tentative D call TRBD1 (5 bases). CDR3 size: 16 residues. The V gene's germline CDR1 is MNHEY and CDR2 SMNVEV (reference sequence). The V end was cut by 2 bases, the J end by 0 bases, with 11 bases between. This CDR3 reads CASSLGGQGSNQPQHF. CDR3 DNA sequence: TGTGCCAGCAGTTTAGGTGGACAAGGTAGCAATCAGCCCCAGCATTTT.

The chain combines TRBV7-9 with TRBJ2-3; 11 positions match TRBD2. Germline CDR1 SEHNR, CDR2 FQNEAQ (reference sequence). There are 17 residues in the CDR3. V lost 0 bases and J lost 4; bases outside the gene matches: 6. Written as DNA, the CDR3 is TGTGCCAGCAGCTTAGCCCCGGGACTAGCGGAGGCAGATACGCAGTATTTT. Translation: CASSLAPGLAEADTQYF.

This clone was recorded once. The chain carries TRBV27 and TRBJ2-1; possible D gene TRBD1, 6 bases. CDR1 and CDR2 from the germline V gene are MNHEY and SMNVEV (reference sequence). Between the trimmed V and J ends, which lost 7 bases and 5 bases, there was a span of 18 bases. CDR3 length: 15 amino acids. CDR3 coding DNA: TGTGCCAGCACCTTGTACGGCAGGGGAGACAATGAGCAGTTCTTC. This translates into CASTLYGRGDNEQFF.

The rearrangement links TRBV7-9 to TRBJ1-1, with D maybe TRBD1 (5 bases). The germline V and J ends were trimmed by 5 bases and 1 base, with 17 bases remaining between them. The germline gives CDR1 SEHNR, CDR2 FQNEAQ (reference sequence). This CDR3 contains 16 residues. CDR3 sequence: CASSLPGGGTNTEAFF. DNA for the CDR3: TGTGCCAGCAGCCTCCCCGGCGGGGGGACGAACACTGAAGCTTTCTTT. The full variable domain, in which reference TRBV7-9 and TRBJ1-1 provide the parts outside the CDR3, is DTGVSQNPRHKITKRGQNVTFRCDPISEHNRLYWYRQTLGQGPEFLTYFQNEAQLEKSRLLSDRFSAERPKGSFSTLEIQRTEQGDSAMYLCASSLPGGGTNTEAFFGQGTRLTVV.

The chain combines TRBV5-1 with TRBJ1-1; D not certain. V was trimmed by 0 bases and J by 6 bases, leaving 15 bases between them. The CDR3 has 15 amino acids. The V gene's germline CDR1 is SGHRS and CDR2 YFSETQ. The CDR3 sequence: CASSLEGRVGPEAFF. CDR3 in DNA: TGCGCCAGCAGCTTGGAGGGCAGAGTAGGCCCTGAAGCTTTCTTT.

The chain is built from TRBV6-5 and TRBJ2-5, with a weak D call TRBD1 (6 bases). The CDR3 loop spans 14 amino acids. Trimming took off 0 bases at V and 3 bases at J, with 8 bases between the two ends. In germline, CDR1 is MNHEY, CDR2 SVGAGI. This CDR3 is CASSYSSGEETQYF. The CDR3 coding sequence is TGTGCCAGCAGTTACTCATCAGGGGAAGAGACCCAGTACTTC.

The gene calls are TRBV6-5 and TRBJ1-2; TRBD1 might be the D (5 bases). This CDR3 region has 15 residues. With 0 bases removed from V and 3 bases from J, the gap between germline ends came to 11 bases. CDR1 is MNHEY, CDR2 SVGAGI, per germline. The CDR3 region has the DNA TGTGCCAGCAGTTACTCGAGAAGGGGCGACTATGGCTACACCTTC. Encoded protein: CASSYSRRGDYGYTF.

This chain connects TRBV5-1 to TRBJ2-1; no definite D call. Germline V gene sequence: CDR1 SGHRS, CDR2 YFSETQ. The ends were cut back, 2 bases at V and 0 bases at J, with 9 bases in the middle. The CDR3 is 15 amino acids. The CDR3 loop reads CASSLTLSSYNEQFF. In DNA, the CDR3 is TGCGCCAGCAGCTTAACCCTGAGCTCCTACAATGAGCAGTTCTTC. Full variable domain (missing parts from reference TRBV5-1 and TRBJ2-1): KAGVTQTPRYLIKTRGQQVTLSCSPISGHRSVSWYQQTPGQGLQFLFEYFSETQRNKGNFPGRFSGRQFSNSRSEMNVSTLELGDSALYLCASSLTLSSYNEQFFGPGTRLTVL.

The J gene is TRBJ2-1, the V gene TRBV7-6, with D tentatively TRBD2 (5 bases). Trimming left V 4 bases short and J 8 bases short, with 15 bases between. CDR3 length equals 14 residues. The germline CDR1 and CDR2 sequences are SGHVS and FNYEAQ. This CDR3 is CASSSFTSTHEQFF. Here the CDR3 DNA reads TGTGCCAGCAGCTCCTTTACTAGTACCCATGAGCAGTTCTTC. The entire variable domain, with the rest obtained from reference TRBV7-6 and TRBJ2-1, is as follows: GAGVSQSPRYKVTKRGQDVALRCDPISGHVSLYWYRQALGQGPEFLTYFNYEAQQDKSGLPNDRFSAERPEGSISTLTIQRTEQRDSAMYRCASSSFTSTHEQFFGPGTRLTVL.

The rearrangement uses TRBV5-4 and TRBJ2-5; TRBD2 matches 15 bases. CDR1 and CDR2 (germline): SGHNT, YYREEE (reference sequence). The trim removed 4 bases at V and 2 bases at J, leaving 3 bases unmatched. The CDR3 consists of 16 residues. This CDR3 reads CASSLGLAGGQETQYF. The CDR3 DNA sequence: TGTGCCAGCAGCCTAGGACTAGCGGGGGGGCAAGAGACCCAGTACTTC.

The chain employs TRBV6-1 and TRBJ1-5; no firm D call. Looked up from germline, CDR1 is MNHNS and CDR2 is SASEGT. V gave up 6 bases and J gave up 1 base, with 10 bases separating them. This CDR3 comprises 14 residues. CDR3: CASSNIGSNQPQHF. Here the CDR3 DNA reads TGTGCCAGCAGCAACATAGGGAGCAATCAGCCCCAGCATTTT.

The chain has TRBV13 and TRBJ2-3, with D possibly matching TRBD2 (6 bases). The CDR3 runs 15 residues. Trimming took off 3 bases at V and 1 base at J, with 11 bases between the two ends. CDR1 and CDR2 from the germline V gene are PRHDT and FYEKMQ (reference sequence). For the CDR3, the DNA is TGTGCCAGCAGCTTCCGGCGGGGTGGCACAGATACGCAGTATTTT. Protein product: CASSFRRGGTDTQYF.

The gene calls are TRBV5-4 and TRBJ2-3; 7 bases are shared with TRBD1. The CDR3 is 14 residues long. The germline V gene encodes CDR1 SGHNT and CDR2 YYREEE (reference sequence). J was trimmed by 6 bases and V by 4 bases; bases with no gene match: 8. Written as DNA, the CDR3 is TGTGCCAGCAGCACCGGACAGGCAAAGGATACGCAGTATTTT. This sequence encodes CASSTGQAKDTQYF.

The V gene is TRBV5-6, the J gene TRBJ1-5; D not resolved. V lost 0 bases and J lost 8, with 9 bases in between. This CDR3 comprises 13 residues. Germline-derived CDR1 and CDR2 are SGHDT and YYEEEE. CDR3 protein: CASSLEGTEPQHF. CDR3 bases: TGTGCCAGCAGCTTGGAGGGTACAGAGCCCCAGCATTTT.